This TCR beta chain was obtained from a study of T-cell reconstitution after alpha-beta-depleted transplantation in children. Researchers prepared the TCRbeta library using unique molecular identifiers, the study reports. TCRdb called the PCR reads again in MiXCR, with one record for every CDR3 protein. This table has about 300,000 distinct CDR3 sequences, roughly 8.2% appearing once. Turning to this clonotype: As yet, its antigen is unknown.

Study-wide results and caveats: Day-60 TCRbeta diversity that was high in some patients was derived from surviving recipient T cells and thymic progenitors. At the one-year point after transplant, T-cell counts and TCRbeta diversity were found to come mostly from T cells that had been newly produced. Roughly two months post-transplant, alpha-beta T cells reportedly originated from several hundred graft clones that had expanded.

The source of this sequence is a female patient aged 2-15 years who had a stem cell transplant for Fanconi anemia, so the T cells may come from the graft donor. The sample was peripheral blood, taken 360 days after TCRalphabeta/CD19-depleted stem cell transplant.

CDR3 DNA sequence: TGTGCCAGCAGTCCGTGGGGGGACAGGGGGATTGCTGGGGCCAACGTCCTGACTTTC. Its protein is CASSPWGDRGIAGANVLTF. The chain is built from TRBV11-2 and TRBJ2-6; 11 bases match TRBD1. The CDR3 spans 19 residues. Germline CDR1 is SGHAT and CDR2 is FQNNGV. After removal of 6 bases from V and 2 bases from J, the junction contained 12 bases not matched to a gene.